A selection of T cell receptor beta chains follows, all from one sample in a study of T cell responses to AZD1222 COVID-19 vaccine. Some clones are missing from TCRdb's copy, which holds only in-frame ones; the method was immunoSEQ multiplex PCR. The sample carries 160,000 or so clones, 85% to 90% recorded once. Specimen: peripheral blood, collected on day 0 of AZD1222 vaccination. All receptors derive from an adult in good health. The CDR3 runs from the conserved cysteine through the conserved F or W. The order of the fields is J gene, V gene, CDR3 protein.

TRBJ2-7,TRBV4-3,CASSQEKGAGHLPYEQYF
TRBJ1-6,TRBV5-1,CASSPGTGGGSPLHF
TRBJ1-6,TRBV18,CASSATGGNSPLHF
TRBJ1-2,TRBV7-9,CASSLAHRGNYGYTF
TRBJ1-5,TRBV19,CASRTTGTYSNQPQHF
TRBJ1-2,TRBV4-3,CASSGGQAGDDYTF
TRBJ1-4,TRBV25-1,CASSARQGYGEKLFF
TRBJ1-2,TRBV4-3,CASSQDEAGGPGYTF
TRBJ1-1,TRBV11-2,CASSLEDRVMNTEAFF
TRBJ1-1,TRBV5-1,CASRGGQGADRNTEAFF
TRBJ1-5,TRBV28,CASSLEPQHF
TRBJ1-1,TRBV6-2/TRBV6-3,CASSPWKGMNTEAFF
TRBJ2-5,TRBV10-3,CAISTGGGSQETQYF
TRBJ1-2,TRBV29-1,CSVSGRGGYTF
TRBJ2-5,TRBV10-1,CASSEGTGTTNGETQYF
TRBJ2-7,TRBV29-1,CSVELGRGGRSYEQYF
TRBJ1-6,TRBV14,CASSEKQGRNSPLHF
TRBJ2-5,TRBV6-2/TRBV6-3,CASSYGDRGETQYF
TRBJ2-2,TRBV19,CASTGTGGFFAGELFF
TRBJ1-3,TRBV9,CASSVDQGRANTIYF
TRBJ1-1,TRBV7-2,CASSLGHLNTEAFF
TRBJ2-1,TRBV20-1,CSAAAVNEQFF
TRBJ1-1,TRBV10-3,CAISGLGNTEAFF
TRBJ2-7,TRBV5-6,CASSRGLAFDEQYF
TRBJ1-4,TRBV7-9,CASSSGGTGINEKLFF
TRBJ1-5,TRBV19,CASSIAAHQPQHF
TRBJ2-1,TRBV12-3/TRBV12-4,CASSFTGGYEQFF
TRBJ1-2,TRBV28,CASSLRTGGIYGYTF
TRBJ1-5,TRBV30,CAWRGAGQQPQHF
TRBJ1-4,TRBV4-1,CASRRDPATNEKLFF
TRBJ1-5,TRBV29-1,CRWTGCNQPQHF
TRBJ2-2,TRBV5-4,CASSKTQEPLVGELFF
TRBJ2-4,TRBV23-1,CASSQGKDSPEAKNIQYF
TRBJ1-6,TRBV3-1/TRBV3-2,CASSQGVQINSPLHF
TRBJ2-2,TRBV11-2,CASSSNRANTGELFF
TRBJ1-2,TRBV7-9,CASSYTGPTHGYTF
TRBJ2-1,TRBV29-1,CSVGSGAREQFF
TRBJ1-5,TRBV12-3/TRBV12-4,CASSWTANQPQHF
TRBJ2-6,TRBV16,CASSHSSSGANVLTF
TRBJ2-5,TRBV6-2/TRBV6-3,CASSFGRETQYF